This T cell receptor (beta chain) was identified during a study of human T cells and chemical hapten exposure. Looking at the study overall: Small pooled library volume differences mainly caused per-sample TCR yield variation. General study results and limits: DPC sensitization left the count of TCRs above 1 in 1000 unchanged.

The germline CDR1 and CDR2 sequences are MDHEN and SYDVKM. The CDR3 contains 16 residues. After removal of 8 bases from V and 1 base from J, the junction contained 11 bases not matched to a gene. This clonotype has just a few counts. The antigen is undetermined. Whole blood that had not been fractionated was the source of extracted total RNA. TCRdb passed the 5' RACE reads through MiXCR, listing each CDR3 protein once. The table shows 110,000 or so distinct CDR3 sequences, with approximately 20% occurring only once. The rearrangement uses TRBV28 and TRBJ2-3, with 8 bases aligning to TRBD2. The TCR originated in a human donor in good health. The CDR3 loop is CASGTRVGVGTDTQYF. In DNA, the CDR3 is TGTGCCAGCGGGACTAGAGTGGGAGTGGGCACAGATACGCAGTATTTT.